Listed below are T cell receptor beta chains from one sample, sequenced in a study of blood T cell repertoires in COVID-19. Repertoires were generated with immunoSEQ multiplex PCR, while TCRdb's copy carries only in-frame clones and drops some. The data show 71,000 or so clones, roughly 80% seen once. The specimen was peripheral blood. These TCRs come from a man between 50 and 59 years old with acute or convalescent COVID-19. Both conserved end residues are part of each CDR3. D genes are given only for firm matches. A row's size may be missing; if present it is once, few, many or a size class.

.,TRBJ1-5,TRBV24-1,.,CATSVGGNQPQHF,TGTGCCACCAGTGTAGGGGGAAATCAGCCCCAGCATTTT
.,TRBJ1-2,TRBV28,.,CASSTSGALNYGYTF,TGTGCCAGCAGTACCTCAGGGGCTCTTAACTATGGCTACACCTTC
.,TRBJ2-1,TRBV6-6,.,CASGLGVDLFF,TGTGCCAGCGGTCTAGGAGTAGATTTGTTCTTC
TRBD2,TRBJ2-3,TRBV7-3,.,CASSGGLAGGDTQYF,TGTGCCAGCAGCGGCGGACTAGCGGGGGGGGATACGCAGTATTTT
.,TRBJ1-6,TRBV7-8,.,CASAPTELSSPLHF,TGTGCCAGCGCTCCAACGGAGCTAAGCTCACCCCTCCACTTT
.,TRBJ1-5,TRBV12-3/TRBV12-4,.,CASSAGGPQPQHF,TGTGCCAGCAGTGCCGGGGGGCCGCAGCCCCAGCATTTT
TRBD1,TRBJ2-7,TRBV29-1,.,CSVRTGEEQYF,TGCAGCGTTAGAACAGGGGAGGAGCAGTACTTC
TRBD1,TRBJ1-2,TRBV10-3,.,CAITGERDRGQGGYTF,TGTGCCATCACGGGAGAGAGGGACAGGGGGCAAGGCGGCTACACCTTC
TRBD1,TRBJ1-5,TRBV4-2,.,CASSQERGRQPQHF,TGTGCCAGCAGCCAGGAGAGGGGGCGTCAGCCCCAGCATTTT
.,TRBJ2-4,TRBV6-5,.,CASRRDVEWIEGYF,TGTGCCAGCAGAAGAGACGTGGAATGGATCGAGGGGTACTTC
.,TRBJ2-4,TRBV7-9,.,CASSLVGHLAKNIQYF,TGTGCCAGCAGCTTAGTTGGACACCTAGCCAAAAACATTCAGTACTTC
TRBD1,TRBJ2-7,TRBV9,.,CASSPTEGDRAHEQYF,TGTGCCAGCAGTCCAACCGAAGGAGACAGGGCCCACGAGCAGTACTTC
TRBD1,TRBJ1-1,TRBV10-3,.,CAISDRDRDTEAFF,TGTGCCATCAGTGACCGGGACAGGGACACTGAAGCTTTCTTT
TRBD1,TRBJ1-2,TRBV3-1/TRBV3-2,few,CASSGRQGGWGYTF,TGTGCCAGCAGCGGCCGACAGGGGGGTTGGGGCTACACCTTC
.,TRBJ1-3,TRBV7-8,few,CASSFIKKGARLTRGNTLNF,TGTGCCAGCAGCTTTATCAAGAAAGGGGCACGACTTACACGTGGAAACACCCTAAATTTT
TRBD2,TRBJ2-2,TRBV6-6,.,CASRYLGLGSAGELFF,TGTGCCAGCAGATACTTGGGACTAGGCTCAGCCGGGGAGCTGTTTTTT
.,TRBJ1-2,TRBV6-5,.,CASSKSGFGYTF,TGTGCCAGCAGTAAATCAGGGTTTGGCTACACCTTC
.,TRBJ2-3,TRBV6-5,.,CASSYLGPAADTQYF,TGTGCCAGCAGTTACTTAGGCCCAGCGGCAGATACGCAGTATTTT
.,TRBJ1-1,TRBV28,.,CASSAGEGEAFF,TGTGCCAGCAGTGCAGGGGAGGGGGAAGCTTTCTTT
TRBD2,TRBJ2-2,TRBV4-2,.,CASSRTSGNTGELFF,TGTGCCAGCAGCCGGACTAGCGGAAACACCGGGGAGCTGTTTTTT
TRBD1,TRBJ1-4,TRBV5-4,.,CASSRLGQGTNEKLFF,TGTGCCAGCAGCCGCCTCGGACAGGGAACTAATGAAAAACTGTTTTTT
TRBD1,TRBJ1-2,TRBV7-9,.,CASSSEGQGKSDGYTF,TGTGCCAGCAGCTCGGAGGGACAGGGGAAAAGTGATGGCTACACCTTC
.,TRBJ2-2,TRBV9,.,CASSVGGAGHGELFF,TGTGCCAGCAGCGTGGGTGGGGCGGGGCACGGGGAGCTGTTTTTT
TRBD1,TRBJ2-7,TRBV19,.,CASSADRGTSEQYF,TGTGCCAGTAGTGCGGACAGGGGAACCTCCGAGCAGTACTTC
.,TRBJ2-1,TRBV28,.,CASTGVRGGEQFF,TGTGCCAGCACGGGGGTCCGAGGTGGTGAGCAGTTCTTC
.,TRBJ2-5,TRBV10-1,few,CASRVTTIPPRETQYF,TGCGCCAGCAGGGTGACCACAATTCCACCGCGGGAGACCCAGTACTTC
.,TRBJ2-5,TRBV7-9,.,CASSLRGAGETQYF,TGTGCCAGCAGCTTACGGGGGGCCGGTGAGACCCAGTACTTC
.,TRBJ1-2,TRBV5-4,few,CASSFGTGNYGYTF,TGTGCCAGCAGCTTCGGCACAGGGAACTATGGCTACACCTTC
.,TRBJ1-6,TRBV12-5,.,CASALSRNSPLHF,TGTGCTAGTGCCCTGAGCAGGAATTCACCCCTCCACTTT
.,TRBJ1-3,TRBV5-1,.,CASSLAGGDPGNTIYF,TGCGCCAGCAGCTTGGCCGGAGGCGACCCTGGAAACACCATATATTTT
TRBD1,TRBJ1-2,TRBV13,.,CASSRQGNYGYTF,TGTGCCAGCAGCCGACAGGGTAACTATGGCTACACCTTC
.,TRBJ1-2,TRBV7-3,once,CASSLADGLNYGYTF,TGTGCCAGCAGCCTCGCCGATGGCCTTAACTATGGCTACACCTTC
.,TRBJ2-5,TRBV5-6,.,CASSLLGVETQYF,TGTGCCAGCAGCTTGTTAGGGGTCGAGACCCAGTACTTC
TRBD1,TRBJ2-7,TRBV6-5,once,CASGTDYEQYF,TGTGCCAGCGGGACAGACTACGAGCAGTACTTC
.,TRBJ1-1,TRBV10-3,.,CAISESAGDTEAFF,TGTGCCATCAGTGAGTCGGCAGGGGATACTGAAGCTTTCTTT
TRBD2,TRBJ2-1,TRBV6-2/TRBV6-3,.,CASSYPPWSGGAISFEQFF,TGTGCCAGCAGTTACCCTCCTTGGAGCGGGGGGGCGATCTCGTTTGAGCAGTTCTTC
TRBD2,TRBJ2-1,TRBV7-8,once,CASSLTGLAIGNEQFF,TGTGCCAGCAGCTTAACGGGACTAGCGATCGGCAATGAGCAGTTCTTC
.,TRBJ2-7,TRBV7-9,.,CASSPQGKIDEQYF,TGTGCCAGCAGCCCGCAGGGGAAAATTGATGAGCAGTACTTC
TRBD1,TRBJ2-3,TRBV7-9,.,CASNLPRTGTGGSWDTQYF,TGTGCCAGCAACCTACCAAGGACCGGGACAGGGGGTTCTTGGGATACGCAGTATTTT
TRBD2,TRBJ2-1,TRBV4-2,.,CASSQGGWGTSEQSSYNEQFF,TGTGCCAGCAGCCAAGGGGGGTGGGGGACTAGCGAACAGAGCTCCTACAATGAGCAGTTCTTC
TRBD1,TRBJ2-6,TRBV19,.,CASSPGTGYLSSGANVLTF,TGTGCCAGTAGTCCCGGGACAGGGTATTTAAGCTCTGGGGCCAACGTCCTGACTTTC
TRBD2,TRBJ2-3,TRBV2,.,CASNPSGGSTDTQYF,TGTGCCAGCAATCCCAGCGGGGGGAGCACAGATACGCAGTATTTT
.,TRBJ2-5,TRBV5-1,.,CASSLEYETQYF,TGCGCCAGCAGCTTGGAATATGAGACCCAGTACTTC
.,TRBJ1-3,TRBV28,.,CASRTTASGNTIYF,TGTGCCAGCAGAACGACAGCCTCTGGAAACACCATATATTTT
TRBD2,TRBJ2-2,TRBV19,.,CATGLAGPVNTGELFF,TGTGCCACCGGACTAGCGGGTCCCGTAAACACCGGGGAGCTGTTTTTT
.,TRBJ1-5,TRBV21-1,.,CASIFRGGCNQPQHF,TGTGCCAGCATCTTTAGGGGGGGGTGCAATCAGCCCCAGCATTTT
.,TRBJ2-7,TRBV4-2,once,CASSLKGYEQYF,TGTGCCAGCAGCCTCAAGGGGTACGAGCAGTACTTC
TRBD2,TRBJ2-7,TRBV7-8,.,CASSSGLGTREQYF,TGTGCCAGCAGCTCGGGACTAGGGACGCGCGAGCAGTACTTC
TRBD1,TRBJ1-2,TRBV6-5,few,CASSLKDRGTDGYTF,TGTGCCAGCAGCCTAAAGGACAGGGGCACGGATGGCTACACCTTC
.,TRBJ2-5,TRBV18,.,CASSPRQAIQETQYF,TGTGCCAGCTCACCCCGACAGGCTATACAAGAGACCCAGTACTTC
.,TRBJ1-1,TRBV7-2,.,CASSSTRGMNTEAFF,TGTGCCAGCAGCTCCACTAGGGGGATGAACACTGAAGCTTTCTTT
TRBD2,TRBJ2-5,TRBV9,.,CASSVIAGGPETQYF,TGTGCCAGCAGCGTGATAGCGGGAGGACCGGAGACCCAGTACTTC
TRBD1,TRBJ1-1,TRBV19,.,CASKRTGNTEAFF,TGTGCCAGTAAGAGGACAGGGAACACTGAAGCTTTCTTT
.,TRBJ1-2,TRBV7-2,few,CASSSYSYGYTF,TGTGCCAGCAGCAGCTACAGCTATGGCTACACCTTC
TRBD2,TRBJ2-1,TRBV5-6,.,CASSLLSGGATGNEQFF,TGTGCCAGCAGCTTGCTAAGCGGGGGGGCCACTGGCAATGAGCAGTTCTTC
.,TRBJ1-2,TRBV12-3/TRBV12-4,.,CASSSGPQYGYTF,TGTGCCAGCAGTTCAGGGCCACAGTATGGCTACACCTTC
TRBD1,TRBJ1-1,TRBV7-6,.,CASSLRDSGNTEAFF,TGTGCCAGCAGCCTCCGGGACAGCGGGAACACTGAAGCTTTCTTT
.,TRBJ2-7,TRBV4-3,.,CASSQDWAGLYEQYF,TGCGCCAGCAGCCAAGATTGGGCGGGGCTCTACGAGCAGTACTTC
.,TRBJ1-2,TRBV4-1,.,CASSHPAGQAIYGYTF,TGCGCCAGCAGCCACCCAGCGGGCCAAGCCATTTATGGCTACACCTTC
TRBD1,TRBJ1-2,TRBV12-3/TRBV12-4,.,CASSGGKGYGYTF,TGTGCCAGCTCAGGGGGCAAGGGCTATGGCTACACCTTC